This TCR beta chain was captured in a study of cytomegalovirus exposure and HLA in healthy donors. The CDR3 sequence is 14 residues long. The germline V gene encodes CDR1 KGHSH and CDR2 LQKENI. V was pared by 2 bases and J by 4 bases, with 0 bases of the junction left unmatched. Study-wide findings and caveats: The study labeled around 160 TCR beta chains cytomegalovirus-associated.

Notes on this clone: Its antigen remains unknown.

The data were produced by immunoSEQ multiplex PCR, yet TCRdb's version contains in-frame clones alone and is incomplete. The sample carries 200,000 or so clones, around 84% recorded once. This receptor was identified in a woman in her 30s in good health and CMV-seropositive. Source material: PBMCs. The chain uses TRBV18 and TRBJ1-5, with 9 positions matching TRBD1. The CDR3 DNA is TGTGCCAGCTCACCAGACAGGGGGAATCAGCCCCAGCATTTT. Its translation: CASSPDRGNQPQHF.